This TCR beta chain comes out of a study of T cell changes during pregnancy in multiple sclerosis. CDR1 and CDR2 from the germline V gene are MNHNY and SVGAGI (reference sequence). Unmatched junction bases numbered 13, after V lost 10 bases and J lost 7 bases. The CDR3 is 15 residues long. Clones were read by immunoSEQ multiplex PCR, and TCRdb kept only the in-frame ones, dropping some. The table has some 80,000 clones, 92% seen once. Sample: peripheral blood, taken before pregnancy. The origin of this receptor is a female donor with multiple sclerosis, enrolled in a pregnancy study. J is TRBJ2-1 and V is TRBV6-6; 10 positions match TRBD2. The CDR3 reads CAIEDDSAGGNEQFF. CDR3 sequence (DNA): TGTGCCATCGAGGATGACTCAGCGGGGGGGAATGAGCAGTTCTTC.